The 18 T cell receptor beta chains presented below share a single source sample, sequenced in a study of radiotherapy plus CTLA-4 blockade in lung cancer. Only in-frame clones appear in the TCRdb table, and some are missing; sequencing was by immunoSEQ multiplex PCR. Among approximately 76,000 clones listed, 78% were seen once. The starting material was peripheral blood, obtained from a patient treated with radiotherapy plus ipilimumab. Receptors were obtained from a human donor with non-small cell lung cancer who had a partial response to radiotherapy plus ipilimumab. Some clones in this sample may be carry-over from other donors' samples.

This chain links TRBV19 with TRBJ1-2; D might be TRBD1 (6 bases). CDR1 and CDR2 from the germline V gene are LNHDA and SQIVND (reference sequence). The CDR3 has 16 amino acids. The V gene lost 1 base and the J gene lost 4 bases, with 16 bases spanning the gap. Written as DNA, the CDR3 is TGTGCCAGTAGTATAGTCGTCGCGCAGGGGTTCTATGGCTACACCTTC. Protein product: CASSIVVAQGFYGYTF.

The rearrangement links TRBV5-4 to TRBJ2-2; the D gene is possibly TRBD2 (5 bases). The germline gives CDR1 SGHNT, CDR2 YYREEE (reference sequence). The CDR3 spans 15 residues. Trimming left V 2 bases short and J 3 bases short, with 11 bases between. CDR3 amino acids: CASSFVGVYTGELFF. DNA for the CDR3: TGTGCCAGCAGCTTCGTCGGGGTTTACACCGGGGAGCTGTTTTTT.

CDR3 coding DNA: TGTGCCAGCAGCTTAGCATTAGGGGTGGTTGAAGCTTTCTTT. It yields the protein CASSLALGVVEAFF. The chain employs TRBV11-2 and TRBJ1-1; D is possibly TRBD1 (5 bases). This CDR3 is built from 14 residues. V was trimmed by 1 base and J by 7 bases, leaving 13 bases between them. CDR1 SGHAT and CDR2 FQNNGV come from the germline V gene.

V is TRBV19 and J is TRBJ1-6; tentative D call: TRBD1 (5 bases). Per germline, CDR1 LNHDA and CDR2 SQIVND (reference sequence). This CDR3 contains 15 residues. V lost 6 bases and J 0 bases, leaving 9 bases between the germline ends. The CDR3 DNA reads TGTGCCAGTAGCCGACAGAGCTCCTATAATTCACCCCTCCACTTT. As protein: CASSRQSSYNSPLHF.

The genes are TRBV6-1 and TRBJ2-7; 8 bases are shared with TRBD2. From germline, CDR1 is MNHNS and CDR2 SASEGT. The V and J ends lost 5 bases and 7 bases, in that order; junction bases with no gene match: 10. This CDR3 has 14 residues. CDR3 in amino acids: CASSKREGVREQYF. DNA of the CDR3: TGTGCCAGCAGTAAACGGGAGGGAGTTCGGGAGCAGTACTTC.

V usage is TRBV5-4 and J usage is TRBJ1-2, with D possibly TRBD1 on 6 matching bases. V was shortened by 4 bases and J by 7 bases, with 20 bases between the two germline ends. Germline V gene data show CDR1 as SGHNT and CDR2 as YYREEE (reference sequence). The CDR3 loop spans 15 amino acids. CDR3 protein: CASSQVLRNRVGYTF. Written as DNA, the CDR3 is TGTGCCAGCAGCCAGGTTCTCCGGAACAGGGTTGGCTACACCTTC.

This clone was seen a few times. This chain uses TRBV19 with TRBJ1-3, with D hard to call. This CDR3 region has 15 residues. Germline values: CDR1 LNHDA, CDR2 SQIVND (reference sequence). The germline V and J ends were trimmed by 3 bases and 0 bases, with 9 bases remaining between them. CDR3 DNA: TGTGCCAGTAGTATTCATGGAGGCTCTGGAAACACCATATATTTT. Its translation: CASSIHGGSGNTIYF.

The V gene is TRBV11-3, the J gene TRBJ2-6, with D possibly TRBD1 on 6 matching bases. Germline V CDR1 and CDR2: SGHNT, YENEEA. This CDR3 has 15 amino acids. Trimming cost V 5 bases and J 4 bases, with 12 bases left between them. This chain's CDR3 is CASSRGGTGANVLTF. CDR3 sequence (DNA): TGTGCCAGCAGCCGAGGTGGGACAGGGGCCAACGTCCTGACTTTC.

The rearrangement uses TRBV30 and TRBJ2-2, with D possibly matching TRBD2 (6 bases). Trimming stripped 6 bases from V and 6 bases from J, with 14 bases between. This CDR3 has 13 residues. Per the germline V gene, CDR1 is GTSNPN and CDR2 is SVGIG (reference sequence). CDR3 residues: CACSGPRAGELFF. CDR3 sequence (DNA): TGTGCCTGTAGCGGCCCGAGGGCCGGGGAGCTGTTTTTT.

This clone came up once. The chain couples TRBV7-2 to TRBJ2-2; 7 positions agree with TRBD2. V trimming: 4 bases; J trimming: 3 bases; junction bases outside the gene matches: 8. Germline V gene sequence: CDR1 SGHTA, CDR2 FQGNSA. This CDR3 is 16 amino acids long. CDR3: CASSSYAGVDTGELFF. The CDR3 DNA follows: TGTGCCAGCAGCTCATATGCGGGGGTCGACACCGGGGAGCTGTTTTTT.

The CDR3 reads CASGLGPGGPNSPLHF. The CDR3 nucleotides read TGCGCCAGCGGATTGGGCCCGGGGGGCCCGAATTCACCCCTCCACTTT. V usage is TRBV10-2 and J usage is TRBJ1-6; tentatively, D is TRBD1 (6 bases). Germline-derived CDR1 and CDR2 are WSHSY and SAAADI. The V and J ends lost 8 bases and 7 bases respectively, with 21 bases between them. The CDR3 totals 16 residues.

The chain joins TRBV7-6 to TRBJ1-5; maybe TRBD1 (5 bases). Trimming removed 5 bases at V and 0 bases at J, with 17 bases between. Germline V gene lookup returns CDR1 SGHVS and CDR2 FNYEAQ. The CDR3 is made up of 17 amino acids. CDR3 DNA sequence: TGTGCCAGCAGCCGGCTCTCAGGGTCGTATAGCAATCAGCCCCAGCATTTT. This codes for CASSRLSGSYSNQPQHF. Full variable domain (remainder filled in from reference TRBV7-6 and TRBJ1-5): GAGVSQSPRYKVTKRGQDVALRCDPISGHVSLYWYRQALGQGPEFLTYFNYEAQQDKSGLPNDRFSAERPEGSISTLTIQRTEQRDSAMYRCASSRLSGSYSNQPQHFGDGTRLSIL.

This clone was seen more than once but under ten times. V usage is TRBV19 and J usage is TRBJ2-2, with D possibly TRBD1 on 6 matching bases. The germline CDR1 and CDR2 sequences are LNHDA and SQIVND (reference sequence). V was clipped by 3 bases and J by 3 bases, with 11 bases between them. The CDR3 extends over 15 amino acids. DNA of the CDR3: TGTGCCAGTAGTATCACCGCAGGGGACACCGGGGAGCTGTTTTTT. It specifies CASSITAGDTGELFF.

The J gene is TRBJ2-2, the V gene TRBV28, with 9 bases identical to TRBD2. Trimming took 7 bases from V and 6 from J; bases not matched to a gene: 21. Germline CDR1 reads MDHEN; CDR2 reads SYDVKM. CDR3 size: 19 residues. Here the CDR3 reads CASNPVIGGAGGPAGELFF. The CDR3 nucleotides read TGTGCCAGCAACCCTGTCATCGGGGGAGCGGGAGGACCCGCCGGGGAGCTGTTTTTT.

V usage is TRBV25-1 and J usage is TRBJ2-7; TRBD2 matches at 14 bases. This CDR3 region has 16 residues. Germline assignment: CDR1 MGHDK and CDR2 SYGVNS. The junction had 1 base not matched to a gene; V was cut back by 0 bases and J by 3 bases. The CDR3 reads CASSEYGLAGGYEQYF. CDR3 coding DNA: TGTGCCAGCAGTGAATACGGACTAGCGGGAGGCTACGAGCAGTACTTC.

CDR3 sequence (DNA): TGTGCCAGCAGTGAGGCAGGGGGCAGGACCTACGAGCAGTACTTC. Its protein is CASSEAGGRTYEQYF. The rearrangement joins TRBV6-1 to TRBJ2-7; TRBD1 matches at 8 bases. Germline trimming cut 3 bases from V and 2 bases from J; bases unmatched to any gene: 6. CDR3 length: 15 residues. Looked up from germline, CDR1 is MNHNS and CDR2 is SASEGT.

V is TRBV6-1 and J is TRBJ2-1; 10 bases are shared with TRBD2. Germline V gives CDR1 MNHNS, CDR2 SASEGT. This CDR3 contains 17 residues. The V segment lost 4 bases and the J segment 0 bases; nucleotides outside the gene matches: 6. For the CDR3, the DNA is TGTGCCAGCAGTGCGACTAGCGGGCATAGCTCCTACAATGAGCAGTTCTTC. This translates into CASSATSGHSSYNEQFF.

This chain joins TRBV4-2 and TRBJ2-3, with D perhaps TRBD2 (6 bases). The CDR3 runs to 16 residues. CDR1 is LGHNA, CDR2 YNFKEQ, per germline. V was pared by 7 bases and J by 5 bases, with 22 bases between. The CDR3 region has the DNA TGTGCCAGCAAGGAAGGAAGCGGCGGAGGGAGAGATACGCAGTATTTT. Amino acids: CASKEGSGGGRDTQYF.